These 15 T cell receptor beta chains share one sample of origin, sequenced in a study of control samples from healthy donors and cancer patients. Sequencing was performed with immunoSEQ multiplex PCR; in TCRdb, only in-frame clones are kept and a portion is missing. The sample includes some 150,000 clones, about 89% seen only once; the top ten take 5.5% to 7.5%. Sequenced material: blood. The receptors shown here come from a man between 18 and 29 years old in good health.

This chain uses TRBV5-1 with TRBJ1-2; D unresolved. Trimming pared 0 bases from V and 3 bases from J, leaving 12 bases between. In germline, CDR1 is SGHRS, CDR2 YFSETQ. The CDR3 is 15 amino acids. The CDR3 bases are TGCGCCAGCAGCTTGGACGGGGTGATCTACTATGGCTACACCTTC. This gives the protein CASSLDGVIYYGYTF.

The chain is built from TRBV4-3 and TRBJ1-6, with D possibly being TRBD1 (6 bases). This CDR3 has 16 amino acids. V was clipped by 0 bases and J by 3 bases, with 9 bases between them. CDR1 LGHNA and CDR2 YSLEER come from the germline V gene. The CDR3 DNA sequence: TGCGCCAGCAGCCAAGACAGGGGAGGCTATAATTCACCCCTCCACTTT. Its translation is CASSQDRGGYNSPLHF.

The chain combines TRBV19 with TRBJ1-4, with D possibly being TRBD1 (6 bases). Trimming pared 9 bases from V and 5 bases from J, leaving 16 bases between. The CDR3 sequence is 14 residues long. Germline CDR1 LNHDA, CDR2 SQIVND (reference sequence). CDR3 sequence (DNA): TGTGCCAGCCGCTTACAGGGCTCCAATGAAAAACTGTTTTTT. It yields the protein CASRLQGSNEKLFF. Looking up the rest from reference TRBV19 and TRBJ1-4 gives the full variable domain: DGGITQSPKYLFRKEGQNVTLSCEQNLNHDAMYWYRQDPGQGLRLIYYSQIVNDFQKGDIAEGYSVSREKKESFPLTVTSAQKNPTAFYLCASRLQGSNEKLFFGSGTQLSVL.

The rearrangement joins TRBV6-1 to TRBJ2-1, with D possibly TRBD1 on 5 matching bases. Germline V lookup: CDR1 MNHNS, CDR2 SASEGT. This CDR3 region has 15 residues. Between the trimmed V and J ends, which lost 1 base and 4 bases, there was a span of 11 bases. This CDR3 is CASSEVYDRYNEQFF. The CDR3 region has the DNA TGTGCCAGCAGTGAAGTATATGACAGATACAATGAGCAGTTCTTC.

A remark on this clone: Other DNA variants within this sample encode the same CDR3. The chain is built from TRBV30 and TRBJ1-2; the D gene is possibly TRBD1 (5 bases). CDR1 GTSNPN and CDR2 SVGIG come from the germline V gene (reference sequence). The V end lost 5 bases, the J end lost 2 bases, and 12 bases lay between the germline ends. The CDR3 is made up of 13 amino acids. CDR3 amino acids: CAWDLRGNYGYTF. CDR3 in DNA: TGTGCCTGGGACCTGAGGGGAAACTATGGCTACACCTTC.

The chain combines TRBV18 with TRBJ1-3; the D gene is possibly TRBD1 (6 bases). The CDR3 totals 16 residues. CDR1 and CDR2 from the germline V gene are KGHSH and LQKENI. Trimming stripped 4 bases from V and 2 bases from J, with 15 bases between. CDR3 region: CASSLRQVSTGNTIYF. DNA of the CDR3: TGTGCCAGCTCACTACGACAGGTATCCACTGGAAACACCATATATTTT.

V is TRBV6-2 or TRBV6-3 and J is TRBJ1-6; tentative D call: TRBD1 (6 bases). Per the germline V gene, CDR1 is MNHEY and CDR2 is SVGEGT. This CDR3 has 14 residues. V lost 4 bases, J lost 3 bases, and 7 bases lay in between. CDR3 in DNA: TGTGCCAGCAGTTTACAGGGCTATAATTCACCCCTCCACTTT. It specifies CASSLQGYNSPLHF.

This clone was counted a single time. The chain has TRBV27 and TRBJ2-7, with D unresolved. The CDR3 covers 14 residues. The ends were cut back, 5 bases at V and 1 base at J, with 12 bases in the middle. Germline V gives CDR1 MNHEY, CDR2 SMNVEV (reference sequence). In nucleotides, the CDR3 is TGTGCCAGCAGTCCATTCAGAGAATCCTACGAGCAGTACTTC. It codes for CASSPFRESYEQYF.

V is TRBV7-9 and J is TRBJ1-1; D perhaps matches TRBD1 (6 bases). This CDR3 comprises 17 residues. The V end lost 1 base, the J end lost 4 bases, and 19 bases lay between the germline ends. Germline V gene sequence: CDR1 SEHNR, CDR2 FQNEAQ (reference sequence). CDR3 bases: TGTGCCAGCAGCTTAGATTCGGGGGGCTATGGAAGCACTGAAGCTTTCTTT. Encoded protein: CASSLDSGGYGSTEAFF.

CDR3 nucleotides: TGTGCCAGCAGCCAGCTTCAGGACTACGAGCAGTACTTC. This gives the protein CASSQLQDYEQYF. The chain uses TRBV16 and TRBJ2-7; D remains ambiguous. Trimming took 3 bases from V and 3 from J, leaving 9 bases between them. In germline, CDR1 is KGHSY, CDR2 FQNENV. CDR3 size: 13 residues. Supplemented by reference TRBV16 and TRBJ2-7, the full variable domain reads GEEVAQTPKHLVRGEGQKAKLYCAPIKGHSYVFWYQQVLKNEFKFLISFQNENVFDETGMPKERFSAKCLPNSPCSLEIQATKLEDSAVYFCASSQLQDYEQYFGPGTRLTVT.

The table lists this clone with a count of one. The rearrangement joins TRBV5-5 to TRBJ1-6, with 7 bases fitting TRBD1. The V and J ends lost 4 bases and 7 bases, in that order; junction bases with no gene match: 2. This CDR3 is 13 amino acids long. CDR1 and CDR2 from the germline V gene are SGHKS and YYEKEE (reference sequence). CDR3 amino acids: CASSTGVNSPLHF. CDR3 bases: TGTGCCAGCAGCACAGGGGTAAATTCACCCCTCCACTTT.

Only one count was recorded for this clone. The V call is TRBV6-2 or TRBV6-3, the J call TRBJ1-5; D not resolved. Germline V gene sequence: CDR1 MNHEY, CDR2 SVGEGT. The CDR3 spans 14 residues. V was trimmed by 5 bases and J by 2 bases, leaving 10 bases between them. This CDR3 is CASSQFGGNQPQHF. The CDR3 nucleotides read TGTGCCAGCAGTCAGTTTGGAGGCAATCAGCCCCAGCATTTT.

The chain links TRBV5-4 to TRBJ1-2; D unclear. Per the germline V gene, CDR1 is SGHNT and CDR2 is YYREEE (reference sequence). The CDR3 sequence is 15 residues long. Trimming removed 6 bases at V and 4 bases at J, with 19 bases between. CDR3 sequence (DNA): TGTGCCAGCACCACCCGGTCAGCCTCGACCTATGGCTACACCTTC. Its protein is CASTTRSASTYGYTF.

V usage is TRBV7-9 and J usage is TRBJ2-1; 10 bases map to TRBD2. This CDR3 contains 15 residues. Germline-derived CDR1 and CDR2 are SEHNR and FQNEAQ (reference sequence). Unmatched junction bases numbered 9, after V lost 5 bases and J lost 8 bases. The CDR3 is CASSRSGGASYEQFF. CDR3 nucleotides: TGTGCCAGCAGCCGGAGCGGGGGGGCCTCGTATGAGCAGTTCTTC.

The J gene is TRBJ1-6, the V gene TRBV7-9; a weak D match, TRBD1 (6 bases). Germline-derived CDR1 and CDR2 are SEHNR and FQNEAQ (reference sequence). The V gene lost 4 bases and the J gene lost 10 bases, with 14 bases spanning the gap. This CDR3 contains 14 residues. In nucleotides, the CDR3 is TGTGCCAGCAGCTCTACAGGGCCGTACTCACCCCTCCACTTT. It encodes CASSSTGPYSPLHF.